Listed below are T cell receptor beta chains from one sample, sequenced in a study of shared clonotypes between healthy human individuals. Sequencing was performed with immunoSEQ multiplex PCR; in TCRdb, only in-frame clones are kept and a portion is missing. Found here are a few million clones, approximately 93% of them singletons; the top ten hold under 0.45%. The specimen was naive CD4+ T cells from PBMCs. The origin of the receptors is a man younger than 35 in good health. Some clones in this sample may be carry-over from other donors' samples. Both conserved end residues are part of each CDR3. D genes are given only for firm matches.

v_gene	j_gene	d_gene	CDR3aa
TRBV9	TRBJ2-1	TRBD2	CASSDPRWRETHNEQFF
TRBV4-1	TRBJ1-4	TRBD1	CASSQVGQRATNEKLFF
TRBV6-1	TRBJ2-6	NA	CASTEGSSGANVLTF
TRBV28	TRBJ2-7	NA	CASSSPREQYF
TRBV9	TRBJ2-5	TRBD1	CASSVDRPVQGARETQYF
TRBV5-1	TRBJ1-2	TRBD1	CASSLLGQAHGYTF
TRBV5-1	TRBJ1-3	NA	CASPQGVSGNTIYF
TRBV6-5	TRBJ2-7	TRBD1	CASSYSGQGIYEQYF
TRBV5-1	TRBJ2-1	TRBD1	CASAFDRAIYNEQFF
TRBV7-2	TRBJ2-2	TRBD2	CASSLFSGRGTGELFF
TRBV7-9	TRBJ2-1	TRBD1	CASGQGAHNEQFF
TRBV2	TRBJ2-2	TRBD1	CASSGTGTGELFF
TRBV28	TRBJ1-5	NA	CASRDANQPQHF
TRBV7-6	TRBJ2-3	NA	CASSLAVGPVDTQYF